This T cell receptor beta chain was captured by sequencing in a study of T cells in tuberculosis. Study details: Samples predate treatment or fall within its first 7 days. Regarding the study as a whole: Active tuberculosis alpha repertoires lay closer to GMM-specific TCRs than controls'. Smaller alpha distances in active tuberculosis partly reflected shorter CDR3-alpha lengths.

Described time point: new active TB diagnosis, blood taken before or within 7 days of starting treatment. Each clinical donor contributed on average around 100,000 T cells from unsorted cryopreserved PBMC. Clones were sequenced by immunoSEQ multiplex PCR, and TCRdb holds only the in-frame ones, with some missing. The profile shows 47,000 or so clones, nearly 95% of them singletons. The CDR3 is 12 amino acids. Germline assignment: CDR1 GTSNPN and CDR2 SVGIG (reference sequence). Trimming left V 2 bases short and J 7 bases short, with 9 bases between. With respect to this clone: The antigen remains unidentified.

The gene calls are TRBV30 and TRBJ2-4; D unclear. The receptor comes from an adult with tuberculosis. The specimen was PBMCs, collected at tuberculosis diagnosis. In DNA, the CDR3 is TGTGCCTGGAGTTTTAGCAGTAACATTCAGTACTTC. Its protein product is CAWSFSSNIQYF.